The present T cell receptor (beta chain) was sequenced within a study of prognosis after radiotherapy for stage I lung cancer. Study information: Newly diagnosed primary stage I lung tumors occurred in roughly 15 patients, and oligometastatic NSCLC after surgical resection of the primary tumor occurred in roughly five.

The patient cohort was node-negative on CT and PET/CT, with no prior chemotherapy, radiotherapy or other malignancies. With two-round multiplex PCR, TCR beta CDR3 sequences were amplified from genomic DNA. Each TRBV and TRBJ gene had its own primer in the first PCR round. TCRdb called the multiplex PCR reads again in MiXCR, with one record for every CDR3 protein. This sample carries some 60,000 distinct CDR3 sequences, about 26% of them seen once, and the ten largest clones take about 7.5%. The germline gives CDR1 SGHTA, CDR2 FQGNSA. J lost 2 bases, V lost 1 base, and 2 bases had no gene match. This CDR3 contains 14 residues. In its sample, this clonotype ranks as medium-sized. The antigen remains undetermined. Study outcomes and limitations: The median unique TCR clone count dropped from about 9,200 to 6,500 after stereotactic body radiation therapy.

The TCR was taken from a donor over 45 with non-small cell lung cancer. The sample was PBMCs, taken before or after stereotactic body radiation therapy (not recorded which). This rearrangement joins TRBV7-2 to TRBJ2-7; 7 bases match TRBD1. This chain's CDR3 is CASSLDQGAYEQYF. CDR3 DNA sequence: TGTGCCAGCAGCTTAGATCAGGGGGCCTACGAGCAGTACTTC.